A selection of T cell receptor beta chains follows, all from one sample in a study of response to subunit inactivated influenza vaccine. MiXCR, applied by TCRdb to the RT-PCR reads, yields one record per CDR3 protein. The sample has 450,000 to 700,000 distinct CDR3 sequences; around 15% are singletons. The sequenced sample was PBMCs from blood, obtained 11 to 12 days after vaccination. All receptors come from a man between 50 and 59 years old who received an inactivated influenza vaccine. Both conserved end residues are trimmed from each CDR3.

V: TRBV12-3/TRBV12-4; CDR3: ASSSSGTDYNEQF
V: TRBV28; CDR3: ASSPRTFYSNQPQH
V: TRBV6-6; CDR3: ASSYSVGAF
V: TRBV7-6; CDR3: ASIVTGRTDTQY
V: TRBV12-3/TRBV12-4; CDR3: ASSFSGGAGDTQY
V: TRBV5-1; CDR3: ASSLDGRGPDQPQH
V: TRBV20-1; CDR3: SASRLAETQY
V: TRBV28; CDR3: ASSGQGHEQF
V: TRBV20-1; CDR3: SARHDRGGDTEAF
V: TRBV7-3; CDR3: ASSPPRSNTGELF
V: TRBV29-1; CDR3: SVLQGAGNEQF
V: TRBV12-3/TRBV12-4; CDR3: ASSLTSGVNTGELF
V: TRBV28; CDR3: ASSRAGSSYNEQF
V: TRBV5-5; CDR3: ASSLLAVTSGNTIY
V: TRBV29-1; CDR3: SVTPTGANTEAF